These 8 T cell receptor beta chains share one sample of origin, sequenced in a study of cytomegalovirus exposure and HLA in healthy donors. Primers included in the PCR were 60 Vbeta and 13 Jbeta primers. Produced via immunoSEQ multiplex PCR; TCRdb's table is partial and in-frame only. The sample lists just over 80,000 clones; roughly 79% were seen once. Sequenced sample: PBMCs. These receptors all stem from a man in his late teens or twenties in good health and CMV-seropositive.

The chain combines TRBV2 with TRBJ2-1; 12 bases are a match to TRBD2. The CDR3 has 16 residues. CDR1 SNHLY and CDR2 FYNNEI come from the germline V gene. After removal of 2 bases from V and 5 bases from J, the junction contained 4 bases not matched to a gene. The CDR3 spells CASSEYGLAGNNEQFF. CDR3 coding DNA: TGTGCCAGCAGTGAATACGGACTAGCGGGGAACAATGAGCAGTTCTTC.

V usage is TRBV5-1 and J usage is TRBJ2-5, with D uncertain. The V end was cut by 0 bases, the J end by 5 bases, with 8 bases between. This CDR3 comprises 13 residues. Germline V CDR1 and CDR2: SGHRS, YFSETQ. DNA for the CDR3: TGCGCCAGCAGCTTGGTGTTTTATGAGACCCAGTACTTC. As protein: CASSLVFYETQYF.

The rearrangement links TRBV27 to TRBJ2-7; D is possibly TRBD2 (6 bases). Germline-derived CDR1 and CDR2 are MNHEY and SMNVEV (reference sequence). The CDR3 contains 13 residues. Trimming cost V 3 bases and J 4 bases, with 10 bases left between them. Here the CDR3 reads CASSFGGEYEQYF. CDR3 sequence (DNA): TGTGCCAGCAGTTTCGGGGGAGAGTACGAGCAGTACTTC.

CDR3 protein: CASSLYSSYEQYF. As DNA, the CDR3 is TGTGCCAGCAGCTTGTACTCCTCCTACGAGCAGTACTTC. The chain carries TRBV5-4 and TRBJ2-7; D ambiguous. Germline V lookup: CDR1 SGHNT, CDR2 YYREEE (reference sequence). The germline V and J ends were trimmed by 1 base and 0 bases, with 5 bases remaining between them. This CDR3 comprises 13 residues. The variable domain in full, completed from reference TRBV5-4 and TRBJ2-7, reads ETGVTQSPTHLIKTRGQQVTLRCSSQSGHNTVSWYQQALGQGPQFIFQYYREEENGRGNFPPRFSGLQFPNYSSELNVNALELDDSALYLCASSLYSSYEQYFGPGTRLTVT.

The chain recombines TRBV28 with TRBJ1-2, with D possibly being TRBD1 (6 bases). This CDR3 comprises 16 residues. Between the trimmed V and J ends, which lost 3 bases and 0 bases, there was a span of 14 bases. CDR1 is MDHEN and CDR2 is SYDVKM in the germline V gene. The CDR3 spells CASSLAGVLSNYGYTF. CDR3 sequence (DNA): TGTGCCAGCAGTTTGGCAGGGGTCCTCTCTAACTATGGCTACACCTTC.

The chain recombines TRBV7-6 with TRBJ2-7; maybe TRBD2 (8 bases). Germline V gives CDR1 SGHVS, CDR2 FNYEAQ. V was pared by 1 base and J by 5 bases, with 21 bases between. This CDR3 region has 17 residues. The CDR3 spells CASSLGPGTAGVHEQYF. The CDR3 DNA reads as TGTGCCAGCAGCTTAGGGCCGGGGACAGCGGGAGTTCACGAGCAGTACTTC.

V usage is TRBV10-3 and J usage is TRBJ1-2; 10 bases map to TRBD1. Germline V gene data show CDR1 as ENHRY and CDR2 as SYGVKD. The CDR3 is 15 residues long. With V trimmed by 2 bases and J by 5 bases, 5 bases remained unmatched. The CDR3 coding sequence is TGTGCCATCAGTGAGGGGACAGGGGTATCTTATGGCTACACCTTC. Its protein is CAISEGTGVSYGYTF.

The chain recombines TRBV6-5 with TRBJ2-3; D is uncertain. Trimming removed 2 bases at V and 4 bases at J, with 13 bases between. Germline-derived CDR1 and CDR2 are MNHEY and SVGAGI. The CDR3 runs 15 residues. CDR3 residues: CASSYVPSGPDTQYF. DNA for the CDR3: TGTGCCAGCAGTTACGTCCCCTCTGGGCCAGATACGCAGTATTTT.